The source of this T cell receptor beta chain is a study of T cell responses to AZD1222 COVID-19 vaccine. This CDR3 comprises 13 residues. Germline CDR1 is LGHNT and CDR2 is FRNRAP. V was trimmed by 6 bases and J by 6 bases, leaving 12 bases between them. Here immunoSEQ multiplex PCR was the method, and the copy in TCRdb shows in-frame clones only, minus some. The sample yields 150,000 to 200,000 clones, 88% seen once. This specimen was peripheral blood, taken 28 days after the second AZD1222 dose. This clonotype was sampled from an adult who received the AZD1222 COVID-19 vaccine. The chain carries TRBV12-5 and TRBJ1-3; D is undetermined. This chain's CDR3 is CASGTGLLNTIYF. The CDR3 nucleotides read TGTGCTAGTGGGACCGGTCTTTTAAACACCATATATTTT. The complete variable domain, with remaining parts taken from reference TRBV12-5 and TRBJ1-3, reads DARVTQTPRHKVTEMGQEVTMRCQPILGHNTVFWYRQTMMQGLELLAYFRNRAPLDDSGMPKDRFSAEMPDATLATLKIQPSEPRDSAVYFCASGTGLLNTIYFGEGSWLTVV.